The 12 T cell receptor beta chains below come from one sample, sequenced in a study of cytomegalovirus exposure and HLA in healthy donors. PCR amplification relied on 60 Vbeta primers (plus 13 Jbeta primers). Clones were read by immunoSEQ multiplex PCR, and TCRdb kept only the in-frame ones, dropping some. This sample has 90,000 to 100,000 clones, with 50% to 80% found just once. Sample: PBMCs. These receptors originate from a man aged 30 to 39 in good health and CMV-seronegative.

V gene TRBV6-1 combines with J gene TRBJ2-7; perhaps TRBD2 as D (5 bases). Germline V gene lookup returns CDR1 MNHNS and CDR2 SASEGT. The V end was cut by 3 bases, the J end by 5 bases, with 14 bases between. The CDR3 is 14 residues long. This chain's CDR3 is CASSDISSFHEQYF. DNA for the CDR3: TGTGCCAGCAGTGATATTTCTAGCTTCCACGAGCAGTACTTC.

This sequence joins TRBV4-1 and TRBJ1-3; 7 positions agree with TRBD1. This CDR3 has 17 amino acids. V lost 4 bases and J lost 1; bases outside the gene matches: 10. From germline, CDR1 is MGHRA and CDR2 YSYEKL. The CDR3, as DNA: TGCGCCAGCAGCCGGTTTGCGGGACAGCATTCTGGAAACACCATATATTTT. Its translation: CASSRFAGQHSGNTIYF.

The chain joins TRBV7-9 to TRBJ1-6; D is unclear. Germline values: CDR1 SEHNR, CDR2 FQNEAQ (reference sequence). The CDR3 is 15 residues long. The V end was cut by 0 bases, the J end by 6 bases, with 9 bases between. The CDR3 loop is CASSLAGFFNSPLHF. CDR3 DNA sequence: TGTGCCAGCAGCTTAGCCGGGTTCTTTAATTCACCCCTCCACTTT.

The gene calls are TRBV6-1 and TRBJ1-5; no clear D. There are 11 residues in the CDR3. V was cut by 10 bases and J by 3 bases, with 7 bases left in between. Per the germline V gene, CDR1 is MNHNS and CDR2 is SASEGT. The CDR3 bases are TGTGCCACCGGGAACAATCAGCCCCAGCATTTT. This encodes CATGNNQPQHF.

This chain uses TRBV9 with TRBJ1-2, with no clear D. The germline gives CDR1 SGDLS, CDR2 YYNGEE. The germline V and J ends were trimmed by 0 bases and 4 bases, with 7 bases remaining between them. The CDR3 runs to 13 residues. DNA for the CDR3: TGTGCCAGCAGCGTAGAGGCAGGCTATGGCTACACCTTC. Protein product: CASSVEAGYGYTF.

This chain uses TRBV6-1 with TRBJ2-5; maybe TRBD2 (5 bases). In germline, CDR1 is MNHNS, CDR2 SASEGT. The CDR3 extends over 11 amino acids. The V gene lost 7 bases and the J gene lost 4 bases, with 7 bases spanning the gap. The CDR3 is CASKAGETQYF. The CDR3 coding sequence is TGTGCCAGCAAGGCGGGAGAGACCCAGTACTTC.

The chain links TRBV19 to TRBJ2-7, with D possibly TRBD1 on 7 matching bases. Germline V gene data show CDR1 as LNHDA and CDR2 as SQIVND (reference sequence). The CDR3 length is 14 residues. Trimming cost V 3 bases and J 6 bases, with 15 bases left between them. For the CDR3, the DNA is TGTGCCAGTAGTATGGCGGGACAGATCGTCGAGCAGTACTTC. Translated, it gives CASSMAGQIVEQYF.

CDR3 residues: CASSYSGQGGSPLHF. CDR3 nucleotide sequence: TGTGCCAGCAGTTACAGTGGACAGGGGGGATCACCCCTCCACTTT. V usage is TRBV6-5 and J usage is TRBJ1-6; 10 nucleotides line up with TRBD1. The trim removed 2 bases at V and 10 bases at J, leaving 5 bases unmatched. The CDR3 consists of 15 residues. Germline loops: CDR1 MNHEY, CDR2 SVGAGI.

As for this clone: The junction and the germline gene differ at one end; a read error may be behind it. The gene calls are TRBV5-4 and TRBJ2-2; 9 nucleotides match TRBD2. The CDR3 is made up of 14 amino acids. Germline CDR1 SGHNT, CDR2 YYREEE (reference sequence). The CDR3: CASGLAGGTGELFF. The DNA of the CDR3 is TGTGCCAGCGGCTTGGCGGGGGGGACCGGGGAGCTGTTTTTT.

The V and J genes are TRBV30 and TRBJ2-1; 15 positions agree with TRBD2. Germline V gene lookup returns CDR1 GTSNPN and CDR2 SVGIG (reference sequence). The CDR3 is 20 amino acids. Trimming at V came to 0 bases and at J to 4 bases, leaving 13 bases not matched to a gene. Here the CDR3 reads CAWSVIRTSGRAFPYNEQFF. The CDR3 DNA follows: TGTGCCTGGAGTGTAATCCGGACTAGCGGGAGGGCCTTTCCGTACAATGAGCAGTTCTTC. Full variable domain (missing parts from reference TRBV30 and TRBJ2-1): SQTIHQWPATLVQPVGSPLSLECTVEGTSNPNLYWYRQAAGRGLQLLFYSVGIGQISSEVPQNLSASRPQDRQFILSSKKLLLSDSGFYLCAWSVIRTSGRAFPYNEQFFGPGTRLTVL.

Concerning this clone itself: This sample also contains other DNA sequences that code for the same CDR3. The chain combines TRBV5-8 with TRBJ1-1; D remains ambiguous. Germline CDR1 and CDR2: SGHTS and YDEGEE. Trimming removed 0 bases from V and 8 bases from J, with 11 bases in between. This CDR3 has 13 amino acids. In DNA form, the CDR3 reads TGTGCCAGCAGCTTGGGGCTCCGCTCCGAAGCTTTCTTT. Translated, it gives CASSLGLRSEAFF.

This clone has a handful of counts. This chain links TRBV7-9 with TRBJ2-3; D gene unclear. Germline CDR1 and CDR2: SEHNR and FQNEAQ (reference sequence). CDR3 length: 15 amino acids. V was clipped by 1 base and J by 4 bases, with 12 bases between them. As DNA, the CDR3 is TGTGCCAGCAGCTTAGTATCATTTCGGGCAGATACGCAGTATTTT. The encoded protein is CASSLVSFRADTQYF.